The source of this TCR beta chain is a study of T cell clones after liver transplantation. Study at large: Graft-donor-reactive sequences were compared with third-party-reactive TCRbeta sequences from pre-transplant mixed lymphocyte reactions. Timepoints were pre-transplant, pre-withdrawal, and after withdrawal was completed or failed.

TCRdb keeps only in-frame clones here, not all; method: immunoSEQ multiplex PCR. The table records over 100,000 clones, around 86% of them present only once. Germline trimming cut 4 bases from V and 2 bases from J; bases unmatched to any gene: 5. CDR1 and CDR2 from the germline V gene are SGHNT and YYREEE (reference sequence). CDR3 length equals 14 residues. The source material was CD4+ T cells from blood, sampled before liver transplant. V and J are TRBV5-4 and TRBJ2-7; 8 bases fit TRBD1. The TCR was taken from a human donor who received a liver transplant. The CDR3 DNA reads as TGTGCCAGCAGCCCCGGACAGGGACCCTACGAGCAGTACTTC. Translating gives CASSPGQGPYEQYF.